Listed below are T cell receptor beta chains from one sample, sequenced in a study of human T cells and chemical hapten exposure. Using its own MiXCR run on the RACE reads, TCRdb lists one record per CDR3 protein. The sample records 180,000 or so distinct CDR3 sequences, 14% being singletons. Material: whole blood, obtained in connection with sensitization to the hapten diphenylcyclopropenone (DPC). Receptors originate from a woman aged 30 to 39 with alopecia areata. Some clones in this sample may be carry-over from other donors' samples. CDR3s include the opening cysteine and the closing phenylalanine or tryptophan. The D gene is left open where the match is weak. Clone size is stated in some rows and not others, as once, few, many or a class when expanded.

D | size | J | V | CDR3 | DNA
. | . | TRBJ1-1 | TRBV6-1 | CASRYREAFF | TGTGCCAGCAGATACAGGGAAGCTTTCTTT
TRBD1 | few | TRBJ2-5 | TRBV5-1 | CASSLVQGQETQYF | TGCGCCAGCAGCTTGGTACAGGGGCAAGAGACCCAGTACTTC
. | . | TRBJ1-1 | TRBV6-2/TRBV6-3 | CASSLHGARMNTEAFF | TGTGCCAGCAGTCTTCACGGGGCCCGTATGAACACTGAAGCTTTCTTT
. | . | TRBJ2-1 | TRBV28 | CASSLLGTMGPYNEQFF | TGTGCCAGCAGTTTACTAGGCACCATGGGGCCCTACAATGAGCAGTTCTTC
. | . | TRBJ1-1 | TRBV5-1 | CASSSGTGLGEAFF | TGCGCCAGCAGCTCAGGAACAGGGCTCGGTGAAGCTTTCTTT
. | few | TRBJ2-2 | TRBV21-1 | CASARPGQGNTGELFF | TGTGCCAGCGCCCGGCCGGGACAGGGAAACACCGGGGAGCTGTTTTTT
. | many | TRBJ1-1 | TRBV5-6 | CASSLPSSLTVNTEAFF | TGTGCCAGCAGCTTACCCTCTAGCTTGACAGTGAACACTGAAGCTTTCTTT
TRBD1 | . | TRBJ1-6 | TRBV6-5 | CASSPGTGESSYNSPLHF | TGTGCCAGCAGCCCCGGGACAGGGGAAAGCTCCTATAATTCACCCCTCCACTTT
TRBD1 | many | TRBJ1-5 | TRBV7-2 | CASSPGQGLRQPQHF | TGTGCCAGCAGCCCTGGACAGGGTCTCCGTCAGCCCCAGCATTTT
TRBD1 | few | TRBJ2-7 | TRBV28 | CASNRKRTGDYEQYF | TGTGCCAGCAACCGCAAAAGGACAGGGGACTACGAGCAGTACTTC
. | few | TRBJ1-2 | TRBV9 | CARIRGYTF | TGTGCCCGCATTCGGGGCTACACCTTC
TRBD1 | . | TRBJ1-2 | TRBV28 | CASTSGQGRGYGYTF | TGTGCCAGCACCTCTGGACAGGGAAGGGGCTATGGCTACACCTTC
TRBD1 | . | TRBJ2-7 | TRBV10-3 | CAISESRTGAIYEQYF | TGTGCCATCAGTGAGTCGAGGACAGGGGCAATCTACGAGCAGTACTTC
TRBD2 | few | TRBJ2-2 | TRBV7-7 | CASSLEPKLAANTGELFF | TGTGCCAGCAGCTTAGAGCCCAAACTAGCGGCGAACACCGGGGAGCTGTTTTTT
. | few | TRBJ2-4 | TRBV3-1 | CASSHTGEAKNIQYF | TGTGCCAGCAGCCATACTGGAGAAGCCAAAAACATTCAGTACTTC
. | few | TRBJ2-5 | TRBV20-1 | CSARVEGAETQYF | TGCAGTGCTAGAGTCGAGGGAGCAGAGACCCAGTACTTC
. | . | TRBJ1-5 | TRBV4-3 | CASSLTQQGPQHF | TGCGCCAGCAGCCTAACCCAACAAGGGCCCCAGCATTTT
TRBD2 | . | TRBJ2-3 | TRBV7-2 | CASRQGSGSTDTQYF | TGTGCCAGCCGACAAGGTAGCGGGAGTACAGATACGCAGTATTTT
TRBD1 | many | TRBJ2-7 | TRBV7-2 | CASSPPTGPYEQYF | TGTGCCAGCAGCCCCCCGACAGGGCCCTACGAGCAGTACTTC
. | . | TRBJ2-2 | TRBV12-3/TRBV12-4 | CASSHRQVDTGELFF | TGTGCCAGCAGCCACCGACAGGTAGACACCGGGGAGCTGTTTTTT
. | . | TRBJ2-7 | TRBV29-1 | CSVVGGYYEQYF | TGCAGCGTTGTCGGAGGATACTACGAGCAGTACTTC
TRBD2 | few | TRBJ2-1 | TRBV6-2/TRBV6-3 | CASSYSGGRHEQFF | TGTGCCAGCAGTTATAGCGGGGGGAGACATGAGCAGTTCTTC
. | few | TRBJ2-5 | TRBV7-9 | CASLGGYGYAQWETQYF | TGTGCCAGCCTAGGAGGGTATGGTTACGCACAATGGGAGACCCAGTACTTC
. | once | TRBJ1-1 | TRBV20-1 | CSARDRMAFF | TGCAGTGCTAGAGACCGGATGGCTTTCTTT
. | few | TRBJ1-1 | TRBV28 | CVVALNTEAFF | TGTGTGGTAGCCCTGAACACTGAAGCTTTCTTT
. | few | TRBJ2-2 | TRBV5-1 | CASSLAVGSTGELFF | TGCGCCAGCAGCTTGGCCGTGGGGAGCACCGGGGAGCTGTTTTTT
. | many | TRBJ2-3 | TRBV27 | CASSLGLAFTDTQYF | TGTGCCAGCAGTTTGGGACTCGCCTTCACAGATACGCAGTATTTT
. | once | TRBJ2-3 | TRBV6-2/TRBV6-3 | CASRDGGYTDTQYF | TGTGCCAGCAGGGACGGTGGATACACAGATACGCAGTATTTT
. | few | TRBJ2-5 | TRBV18 | CASSPDSYQETQYF | TGTGCCAGCTCACCGGACAGTTACCAAGAGACCCAGTACTTC
. | few | TRBJ2-1 | TRBV20-1 | CSASGFGYNEQFF | TGCAGTGCTAGTGGGTTTGGGTACAATGAGCAGTTCTTC
. | . | TRBJ2-7 | TRBV2 | CASVRETYEQYF | TGTGCCAGCGTGCGGGAAACCTACGAGCAGTACTTC
. | few | TRBJ2-2 | TRBV9 | CASSVASGATGELFF | TGTGCCAGCAGCGTAGCTTCGGGGGCCACCGGGGAGCTGTTTTTT
. | . | TRBJ1-1 | TRBV28 | CASSSGTPVAFF | TGTGCCAGCAGTTCCGGGACACCAGTAGCTTTCTTT
. | . | TRBJ2-2 | TRBV29-1 | CSVVARGSTGELFF | TGCAGCGTTGTGGCCAGGGGCTCCACCGGGGAGCTGTTTTTT
. | few | TRBJ2-5 | TRBV7-2 | CASSLDGARLYF | TGTGCCAGCAGCTTAGACGGAGCCCGACTGTACTTC
. | . | TRBJ2-1 | TRBV2 | CASSDVQGPYNEQFF | TGTGCCAGCAGTGATGTACAGGGTCCCTACAATGAGCAGTTCTTC
. | . | TRBJ2-1 | TRBV12-3/TRBV12-4 | CASSPRGFGSYNEQFF | TGTGCCAGCAGCCCGCGAGGGTTTGGCTCCTACAATGAGCAGTTCTTC
TRBD2 | few | TRBJ2-1 | TRBV19 | CASSPWTSGGANEQFF | TGTGCCAGTAGCCCCTGGACTAGCGGGGGGGCCAATGAGCAGTTCTTC
. | few | TRBJ1-4 | TRBV28 | CASSPYILNEKLFF | TGTGCCAGCAGTCCCTACATTTTGAATGAAAAACTGTTTTTT
. | once | TRBJ2-3 | TRBV7-9 | CASSSSFRDTQYF | TGTGCCAGCAGCTCCTCTTTCAGAGATACGCAGTATTTT
. | . | TRBJ1-5 | TRBV18 | CASSPNDVGLDNQPQHF | TGTGCCAGCTCACCAAATGATGTGGGACTCGACAATCAGCCCCAGCATTTT
. | once | TRBJ1-5 | TRBV6-2/TRBV6-3 | CASSRDRAPFGSQHF | TGTGCCAGCAGTCGCGATAGGGCCCCTTTTGGTTCCCAGCATTTT
. | few | TRBJ1-6 | TRBV7-2 | CASSASGVYNSPLHF | TGTGCCAGCAGCGCGAGTGGGGTCTATAATTCACCCCTCCACTTT
. | . | TRBJ1-2 | TRBV10-3 | CAISDAPKTNYGYTF | TGTGCCATCAGTGATGCCCCAAAAACGAACTATGGCTACACCTTC
. | . | TRBJ1-1 | TRBV10-2 | CASSEINTEAFF | TGCGCCAGCAGTGAGATTAACACTGAAGCTTTCTTT
TRBD1 | few | TRBJ1-1 | TRBV7-8 | CASSWGGTGVMNTEAFF | TGTGCCAGCAGCTGGGGCGGGACAGGGGTCATGAACACTGAAGCTTTCTTT
TRBD1 | . | TRBJ1-1 | TRBV7-9 | CASSGDRGAVPEAFF | TGTGCCAGCAGCGGGGACAGGGGCGCAGTCCCCGAAGCTTTCTTT
TRBD2 | . | TRBJ2-1 | TRBV7-6 | CASSSTTSGQYNEQFF | TGTGCCAGCAGCTCAACGACTAGCGGCCAATACAATGAGCAGTTCTTC
TRBD1 | . | TRBJ2-1 | TRBV29-1 | CSGEQGNSYNEQFF | TGCAGCGGGGAACAGGGGAACTCCTACAATGAGCAGTTCTTC
. | few | TRBJ2-7 | TRBV11-3 | CASSLVRGRSEQYF | TGTGCCAGCAGCTTAGTCAGGGGTAGGAGCGAGCAGTACTTC
. | few | TRBJ1-2 | TRBV7-2 | CASSLGGLRGYTF | TGTGCCAGCAGCTTAGGAGGGCTAAGGGGCTACACCTTC
. | . | TRBJ2-1 | TRBV6-6 | CASSYSTGLNNEQFF | TGTGCCAGCAGTTACTCGACAGGTTTGAACAATGAGCAGTTCTTC
TRBD1 | few | TRBJ1-2 | TRBV27 | CASSSPGTGNYGYTF | TGTGCCAGCAGTTCCCCCGGGACAGGGAACTATGGCTACACCTTC
TRBD1 | . | TRBJ2-1 | TRBV20-1 | CSARTRGLRNNEQFF | TGCAGTGCCCGAACCAGGGGGCTGAGGAACAATGAGCAGTTCTTC
. | few | TRBJ1-1 | TRBV3-1 | CASSPSGHSNTEAFF | TGTGCCAGCAGCCCCTCGGGACATTCGAACACTGAAGCTTTCTTT
TRBD2 | many | TRBJ2-2 | TRBV7-3 | CASSLSGTRNTGELFF | TGTGCCAGCAGCTTATCCGGGACTAGGAACACCGGGGAGCTGTTTTTT
. | few | TRBJ1-5 | TRBV20-1 | CSARPGNQPQHF | TGCAGTGCTAGGCCGGGGAATCAGCCCCAGCATTTT
. | few | TRBJ2-5 | TRBV29-1 | CSVRRDLVPGETQYF | TGCAGCGTGAGGAGAGATCTGGTACCTGGAGAGACCCAGTACTTC
TRBD1 | few | TRBJ2-2 | TRBV7-6 | CASSPPRSGGSTDTGELFF | TGTGCCAGCAGCCCTCCCAGATCAGGGGGCAGTACGGACACCGGGGAGCTGTTTTTT